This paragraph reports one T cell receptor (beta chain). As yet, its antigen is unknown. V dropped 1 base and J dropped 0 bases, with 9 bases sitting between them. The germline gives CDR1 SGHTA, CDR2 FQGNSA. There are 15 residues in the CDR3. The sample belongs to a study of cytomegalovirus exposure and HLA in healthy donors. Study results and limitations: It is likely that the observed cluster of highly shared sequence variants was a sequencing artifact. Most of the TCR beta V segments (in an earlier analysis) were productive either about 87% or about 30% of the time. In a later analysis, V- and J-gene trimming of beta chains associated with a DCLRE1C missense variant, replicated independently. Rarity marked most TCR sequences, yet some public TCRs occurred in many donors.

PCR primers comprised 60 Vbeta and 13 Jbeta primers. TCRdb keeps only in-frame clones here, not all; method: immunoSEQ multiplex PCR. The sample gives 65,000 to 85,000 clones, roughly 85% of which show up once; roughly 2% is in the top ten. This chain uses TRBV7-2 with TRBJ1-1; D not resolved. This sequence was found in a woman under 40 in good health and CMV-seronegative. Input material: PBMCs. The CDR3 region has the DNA TGTGCCAGCAGCTTAGTGGTAACGGTGAACACTGAAGCTTTCTTT. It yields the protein CASSLVVTVNTEAFF.